These 3 T cell receptor beta chains share one sample of origin, sequenced in a study of shared clonotypes between healthy human individuals. Sequenced by immunoSEQ multiplex PCR; TCRdb stores in-frame clones only, minus some. The top ten hold 1.2% of the sample, which has about 1,500,000 clones, 95% to 97% seen once. The sequenced sample was naive CD4+ T cells sorted from blood. The subset denotes: CD45RA+ positively selected. These receptors were obtained from a man aged 30-40 years in good health.

Regarding this clone: The sample contains more than one DNA sequence encoding this CDR3. The J gene is TRBJ2-2, the V gene TRBV9, with 7 bases that match TRBD2. V shed 0 bases and J 4 bases; nucleotides not matched to a gene: 3. This CDR3 is 15 amino acids long. CDR1 is SGDLS and CDR2 is YYNGEE in the germline V gene. CDR3 DNA sequence: TGTGCCAGCAGCGTAGGAGGGAGGGGCACCGGGGAGCTGTTTTTT. Protein sequence: CASSVGGRGTGELFF.

The chain uses TRBV6-1 and TRBJ1-2; D is perhaps TRBD1 (6 bases). Germline lookup yields CDR1 MNHNS and CDR2 SASEGT. This CDR3 contains 11 residues. V lost 6 bases and J 7 bases, leaving 9 bases between the germline ends. The CDR3 here is CASRRTVGYTF. The CDR3 bases are TGTGCCAGCAGACGGACAGTTGGCTACACCTTC.

The V call is TRBV7-9, the J call TRBJ2-2; the D is unclear. The CDR3 runs to 15 residues. The ends were cut back, 4 bases at V and 5 bases at J, with 14 bases in the middle. Germline loops: CDR1 SEHNR, CDR2 FQNEAQ (reference sequence). Here the CDR3 reads CASSSSRQRTGELFF. The CDR3 coding sequence is TGTGCCAGCAGCTCTAGTAGGCAGAGGACCGGGGAGCTGTTTTTT.